A single sample gave rise to the 26 T cell receptor beta chains below, sequenced in a study of CD8+ T cells in alopecia areata. Regarding treatment: oral pan-JAK inhibitor, 5-10 mg twice daily. Reverse transcribed after extraction, RNA yielded cDNA as the sequencing template. TCRdb keeps only in-frame clones here, not all; method: immunoSEQ multiplex PCR. The sample carries 200,000 to 250,000 clones, 64% recorded once. The sample in question was CD4+ T cells sorted from blood, obtained at week 4, from a patient treated with tofacitinib. The source is a human donor with alopecia areata.

In its sample, this clone was seen a few times. This chain joins TRBV29-1 and TRBJ2-1; no clear D. The CDR3 covers 15 residues. The ends were cut back, 3 bases at V and 2 bases at J, with 14 bases in the middle. Germline CDR1 is SQVTM and CDR2 is ANQGSEA. The CDR3 region has the DNA TGCAGCGTTGATTTTGGGCAGGTGACCTACAATGAGCAGTTCTTC. Residues: CSVDFGQVTYNEQFF.

The V gene is TRBV7-8, the J gene TRBJ2-5; D not certain. This CDR3 is 12 amino acids long. The V and J ends lost 3 bases and 2 bases respectively, with 4 bases between them. CDR1 is SGHVS and CDR2 is FQNEAQ in the germline V gene. The CDR3 region is CASSFQQETQYF. The CDR3 region has the DNA TGTGCCAGCAGCTTCCAGCAAGAGACCCAGTACTTC.

The chain uses TRBV11-2 and TRBJ2-5; TRBD2 agrees at 12 bases. The V and J ends lost 6 bases and 4 bases, in that order; junction bases with no gene match: 6. The CDR3 has 15 residues. Germline V gene lookup returns CDR1 SGHAT and CDR2 FQNNGV. This CDR3 reads CASRKLAGGPETQYF. The CDR3 nucleotides are TGTGCCAGCAGAAAACTAGCGGGGGGTCCAGAGACCCAGTACTTC.

The chain recombines TRBV30 with TRBJ2-3; TRBD2 agrees at 9 bases. The V segment lost 1 base and the J segment 5 bases; nucleotides outside the gene matches: 7. This CDR3 has 15 amino acids. Germline loops: CDR1 GTSNPN, CDR2 SVGIG (reference sequence). Here the CDR3 reads CAWSALAGPRDTQYF. The CDR3 DNA sequence: TGTGCCTGGAGTGCACTAGCGGGCCCCCGAGATACGCAGTATTTT.

The chain links TRBV7-2 to TRBJ1-5; D is unresolved. The germline V and J ends were trimmed by 5 bases and 4 bases, with 15 bases remaining between them. The CDR3 runs to 15 residues. From germline, CDR1 is SGHTA and CDR2 FQGNSA. The CDR3 region is CASSPENRLNQPQHF. The CDR3 DNA reads TGTGCCAGCAGCCCTGAAAACCGCTTAAATCAGCCCCAGCATTTT.

The V gene is TRBV12-5, the J gene TRBJ2-2; D ambiguous. The V end was cut by 6 bases, the J end by 0 bases, with 5 bases between. The CDR3 contains 13 residues. Germline V gene lookup returns CDR1 LGHNT and CDR2 FRNRAP. As DNA, the CDR3 is TGTGCTAGTGGACAGCCGAACACCGGGGAGCTGTTTTTT. It encodes CASGQPNTGELFF.

V gene TRBV30 combines with J gene TRBJ1-1; D is uncertain. Trimming pared 0 bases from V and 8 bases from J, leaving 13 bases between. The CDR3 spans 13 residues. The germline gives CDR1 GTSNPN, CDR2 SVGIG (reference sequence). The CDR3 reads CAWSVLPPAEAFF. The CDR3 DNA sequence: TGTGCCTGGAGTGTCCTCCCCCCGGCGGAAGCTTTCTTT. Filled out from reference TRBV30 and TRBJ1-1, the complete variable domain reads SQTIHQWPATLVQPVGSPLSLECTVEGTSNPNLYWYRQAAGRGLQLLFYSVGIGQISSEVPQNLSASRPQDRQFILSSKKLLLSDSGFYLCAWSVLPPAEAFFGQGTRLTVV.

The gene calls are TRBV25-1 and TRBJ2-2; no clear D. The CDR3 is 11 amino acids. The germline CDR1 and CDR2 sequences are MGHDK and SYGVNS. The V and J ends lost 7 bases and 6 bases respectively, with 6 bases between them. CDR3 protein: CASMVSGELFF. In nucleotides, the CDR3 is TGTGCCAGCATGGTTTCCGGGGAGCTGTTTTTT.

This clone occurred a few times. The gene calls are TRBV14 and TRBJ2-1; no reliable D call. The CDR3 contains 11 residues. Germline CDR1 reads SGHDN; CDR2 reads FVKESK. The V end lost 4 bases, the J end lost 2 bases, and 0 bases lay between the germline ends. The CDR3 sequence is CASSPYNEQFF. CDR3 coding DNA: TGTGCCAGCAGCCCCTACAATGAGCAGTTCTTC.

This rearrangement joins TRBV29-1 to TRBJ1-5, with TRBD1 as a possible D gene (5 bases). The V end was cut by 5 bases, the J end by 9 bases, with 14 bases between. From germline, CDR1 is SQVTM and CDR2 ANQGSEA. This CDR3 is built from 12 residues. The CDR3: CSVRDEGMPQHF. In DNA, the CDR3 is TGCAGCGTTCGGGACGAGGGAATGCCCCAGCATTTT.

This clone turned up a few times. The sample carries other DNA sequences with the same CDR3. This chain joins TRBV29-1 and TRBJ2-7; the D gene is possibly TRBD1 (5 bases). V lost 4 bases, J lost 3 bases, and 7 bases lay in between. The CDR3 is 11 residues long. Germline V gives CDR1 SQVTM, CDR2 ANQGSEA. CDR3 residues: CSVGQYYEQYF. The CDR3 coding sequence is TGCAGCGTTGGACAGTACTACGAGCAGTACTTC.

The V and J genes are TRBV6-6 and TRBJ1-5; 7 nucleotides agree with TRBD1. The V gene end was trimmed by 6 bases and the J gene end by 1 base; junction bases not matched to a gene: 6. CDR3 length equals 15 residues. Germline V lookup: CDR1 MNHNY, CDR2 SVGAGI (reference sequence). The CDR3 sequence: CASRSEQGSNQPQHF. DNA of the CDR3: TGTGCCAGCAGATCCGAACAGGGGAGCAATCAGCCCCAGCATTTT.

The chain recombines TRBV5-1 with TRBJ1-2, with TRBD1 identical over 7 bases. The V and J ends lost 1 base and 8 bases, in that order; junction bases with no gene match: 8. The CDR3 contains 14 residues. Germline CDR1 is SGHRS and CDR2 is YFSETQ. The CDR3 bases are TGCGCCAGCAGCTTGAACAGGGGCGGGGGAGGCTACACCTTC. Its protein product is CASSLNRGGGGYTF.

The gene calls are TRBV19 and TRBJ1-5; D unclear. V was pared by 7 bases and J by 2 bases, with 18 bases between. Germline V gene data show CDR1 as LNHDA and CDR2 as SQIVND (reference sequence). The CDR3 loop spans 16 amino acids. CDR3 coding DNA: TGTGCCAGTACCCCGCTGGCCTTGACGGGCAATCAGCCCCAGCATTTT. Translated: CASTPLALTGNQPQHF. Variable domain in full (rest from reference TRBV19 and TRBJ1-5): DGGITQSPKYLFRKEGQNVTLSCEQNLNHDAMYWYRQDPGQGLRLIYYSQIVNDFQKGDIAEGYSVSREKKESFPLTVTSAQKNPTAFYLCASTPLALTGNQPQHFGDGTRLSIL.

The V and J genes are TRBV4-3 and TRBJ1-2; D is undetermined. The CDR3 loop spans 14 amino acids. Per the germline V gene, CDR1 is LGHNA and CDR2 is YSLEER. Trimming removed 5 bases from V and 3 bases from J, with 13 bases in between. Here the CDR3 DNA reads TGCGCCAGCAGCTGGGGTAGTTCGGACTATGGCTACACCTTC. Amino acids: CASSWGSSDYGYTF.

This clone was seen a few times. Written as DNA, the CDR3 is TGTGCCAGTGGGCAGGGTCGATTCTCTGGGGCCAACGTCCTGACTTTC. This encodes CASGQGRFSGANVLTF. V and J are TRBV19 and TRBJ2-6, with D possibly matching TRBD1 (5 bases). The germline gives CDR1 LNHDA, CDR2 SQIVND (reference sequence). With 8 bases removed from V and 0 bases from J, the gap between germline ends came to 14 bases. The CDR3 has 16 residues.

This clone was found a few times. The chain recombines TRBV15 with TRBJ1-1; D may be TRBD1 (6 bases). The CDR3 is 11 residues long. V lost 2 bases and J lost 8, with 6 bases in between. From germline, CDR1 is LNHNV and CDR2 YYDKDF (reference sequence). DNA of the CDR3: TGTGCCACCAGCAGACAGGGGGAAGCTTTCTTT. Its translation: CATSRQGEAFF.

The gene calls are TRBV4-1 and TRBJ2-3; the D gene is possibly TRBD2 (7 bases). V gave up 3 bases and J gave up 5 bases, with 24 bases separating them. The germline V gene has CDR1 MGHRA and CDR2 YSYEKL. This CDR3 comprises 18 residues. CDR3 amino acids: CASSQGGAFRGGEDTQYF. CDR3 DNA: TGCGCCAGCAGCCAGGGAGGAGCCTTCCGAGGGGGGGAAGATACGCAGTATTTT.

The chain carries TRBV5-1 and TRBJ2-7, with TRBD1 matching over 8 bases. Germline values: CDR1 SGHRS, CDR2 YFSETQ. CDR3 length: 13 residues. J gave up 7 bases and V 5 bases, and 8 bases lay outside the gene matches. The CDR3 nucleotides read TGCGCCAGCAGGAAGAATACAGGGGGAGAGCAGTACTTC. Protein sequence: CASRKNTGGEQYF.

The gene calls are TRBV14 and TRBJ2-2; 8 bases fit TRBD2. This CDR3 is built from 16 residues. J gave up 4 bases and V 4 bases, and 8 bases lay outside the gene matches. Germline values: CDR1 SGHDN, CDR2 FVKESK. As DNA, the CDR3 is TGTGCCAGCAGCCTCCGGACTAGCCCTTTCACCGGGGAGCTGTTTTTT. Translating gives CASSLRTSPFTGELFF.

This clone was counted a few times. The chain couples TRBV7-2 to TRBJ2-3, with 9 bases fitting TRBD2. V shed 2 bases, J shed 4 bases, and the junction held 7 bases outside the gene matches. CDR1 is SGHTA and CDR2 is FQGNSA in the germline V gene. The CDR3 loop spans 16 amino acids. DNA for the CDR3: TGTGCCAGCAGCTTAAGAAGCGGGGGGAGTTCAGATACGCAGTATTTT. It yields the protein CASSLRSGGSSDTQYF.

The chain uses TRBV7-9 and TRBJ1-1; TRBD1 matches at 9 bases. The germline gives CDR1 SEHNR, CDR2 FQNEAQ (reference sequence). V shed 5 bases, J shed 0 bases, and the junction held 4 bases outside the gene matches. CDR3 size: 15 residues. The CDR3 coding sequence is TGTGCCAGCAGCCCCGGGACAGGGATGAACACTGAAGCTTTCTTT. This gives the protein CASSPGTGMNTEAFF.

This chain connects TRBV6-5 to TRBJ1-2, with 7 positions matching TRBD1. The V gene end was trimmed by 5 bases and the J gene end by 4 bases; junction bases not matched to a gene: 10. The germline V gene has CDR1 MNHEY and CDR2 SVGAGI. The CDR3 has 15 residues. CDR3 residues: CASSTGQTTLYGYTF. The CDR3 DNA is TGTGCCAGCAGTACGGGACAGACCACACTCTATGGCTACACCTTC.

This chain joins TRBV2 and TRBJ2-7, with D possibly TRBD1 on 5 matching bases. Trimming removed 7 bases at V and 5 bases at J, with 18 bases between. In germline, CDR1 is SNHLY, CDR2 FYNNEI. This CDR3 has 14 amino acids. CDR3 bases: TGTGCCAGCAATGGTGGAAGGGGCGAGAACGAGCAGTACTTC. It is translated as CASNGGRGENEQYF.

At least ten counts were recorded for this clone. V is TRBV9 and J is TRBJ1-4, with D possibly TRBD1 on 5 matching bases. Trimming took 3 bases from V and 4 from J, leaving 16 bases between them. The CDR3 is 16 residues long. Germline CDR1 SGDLS, CDR2 YYNGEE. CDR3: CASSGDRGAVNEKLFF. DNA of the CDR3: TGTGCCAGCAGCGGCGACAGAGGGGCGGTTAATGAAAAACTGTTTTTT.

The chain employs TRBV30 and TRBJ1-2; D not resolved. V was shortened by 2 bases and J by 3 bases, with 13 bases between the two germline ends. The CDR3 totals 14 residues. From germline, CDR1 is GTSNPN and CDR2 SVGIG (reference sequence). DNA of the CDR3: TGTGCCTGGAGTCGAGATTCGACTGACTATGGCTACACCTTC. Amino acid sequence: CAWSRDSTDYGYTF.